The table lists the clone carrying this T cell receptor (beta chain) with many counts. This CDR3 comprises 18 residues. V lost 3 bases to trimming and J lost 4 bases; unmatched junction nucleotides: 13. Per germline, CDR1 MDHEN and CDR2 SYDVKM. In TCRdb, the RT-PCR reads were re-called with MiXCR into one record per CDR3 protein. The table shows about 580,000 distinct CDR3 sequences, with approximately 15% occurring only once. The data belong to a study of response to subunit inactivated influenza vaccine. Specimen: PBMCs from blood, collected about 11 days after vaccination. This chain links TRBV28 with TRBJ2-7; TRBD2 agrees at 12 bases. This receptor was taken from a man between 45 and 60 years old who received an inactivated influenza vaccine. The CDR3 spells CASSFLDWTSGIPYEQYF. The CDR3 nucleotides are TGTGCCAGCAGTTTTCTGGATTGGACTAGCGGGATCCCTTACGAGCAGTACTTC.